These 23 T cell receptor beta chains came from one sample sequenced in a study of cytomegalovirus exposure and HLA in healthy donors. Primers: 60 Vbeta forward and 13 Jbeta reverse. Data came from immunoSEQ multiplex PCR; TCRdb stores just in-frame clones and leaves some out. The table includes 130,000 to 150,000 clones, roughly 80% detected once. Sequenced: PBMCs. The receptors derive from a man in his forties in good health and CMV-seropositive.

J is TRBJ2-7 and V is TRBV27; 7 nucleotides match TRBD1. The CDR3 is made up of 14 amino acids. With V trimmed by 8 bases and J by 2 bases, 9 bases remained unmatched. CDR1 MNHEY and CDR2 SMNVEV come from the germline V gene (reference sequence). CDR3 in DNA: TGTGCCAGCCGCATCGAGCAGGGGGCCTACGAGCAGTACTTC. Protein product: CASRIEQGAYEQYF.

The chain joins TRBV4-2 to TRBJ1-4; D might be TRBD1 (5 bases). The CDR3 spans 16 residues. The germline CDR1 and CDR2 sequences are LGHNA and YNFKEQ. Between the trimmed V and J ends, which lost 0 bases and 8 bases, there was a span of 16 bases. This CDR3 is CASSQDGSGVLEKLFF. The CDR3 coding sequence is TGTGCCAGCAGCCAAGATGGGTCGGGGGTATTAGAAAAACTGTTTTTT.

This clone was seen a few times. V usage is TRBV5-1 and J usage is TRBJ2-7; maybe TRBD2 (5 bases). The CDR3 runs to 18 residues. V lost 0 bases and J 2 bases, leaving 21 bases between the germline ends. From germline, CDR1 is SGHRS and CDR2 YFSETQ. The CDR3 loop is CASSLARDGRATPYEQYF. The CDR3 nucleotides are TGCGCCAGCAGCTTGGCCCGTGATGGGCGGGCCACCCCCTACGAGCAGTACTTC.

J is TRBJ1-2 and V is TRBV7-9; TRBD1 agrees at 7 bases. With V trimmed by 5 bases and J by 8 bases, 5 bases remained unmatched. The CDR3 runs 12 residues. Germline assignment: CDR1 SEHNR and CDR2 FQNEAQ (reference sequence). The CDR3 reads CASSRQGDGYTF. The CDR3 DNA follows: TGTGCCAGCAGCAGACAGGGCGACGGCTACACCTTC.

The chain recombines TRBV19 with TRBJ1-5; 8 bases are a match to TRBD1. The ends lost 8 bases at V and 7 bases at J; junction bases unmatched: 4. CDR1 LNHDA and CDR2 SQIVND come from the germline V gene (reference sequence). The CDR3 has 12 amino acids. CDR3 DNA: TGTGCCAGTGAAGACAGGGGACAGCCCCAGCATTTT. It specifies CASEDRGQPQHF. The full variable domain, completed using reference TRBV19 and TRBJ1-5, is DGGITQSPKYLFRKEGQNVTLSCEQNLNHDAMYWYRQDPGQGLRLIYYSQIVNDFQKGDIAEGYSVSREKKESFPLTVTSAQKNPTAFYLCASEDRGQPQHFGDGTRLSIL.

The rearrangement links TRBV29-1 to TRBJ2-7; D is unclear. The germline V gene encodes CDR1 SQVTM and CDR2 ANQGSEA. The V end was cut by 7 bases, the J end by 1 base, with 20 bases between. The CDR3 consists of 15 residues. Here the CDR3 reads CSAVLTPSSSYEQYF. For the CDR3, the DNA is TGCAGCGCCGTATTGACACCATCCAGTTCCTACGAGCAGTACTTC.

The chain combines TRBV5-4 with TRBJ1-1; D is uncertain. The CDR3 is made up of 15 amino acids. With 5 bases removed from V and 4 bases from J, the gap between germline ends came to 18 bases. CDR1 and CDR2 from the germline V gene are SGHNT and YYREEE (reference sequence). Here the CDR3 reads CASSVSGSRATEAFF. The CDR3 bases are TGTGCCAGCAGTGTCTCCGGGAGTAGGGCCACTGAAGCTTTCTTT.

About this clone: Other nucleotide sequences from this sample produce the same CDR3. J is TRBJ1-1 and V is TRBV30; D uncertain. This CDR3 has 13 amino acids. CDR1 GTSNPN and CDR2 SVGIG come from the germline V gene (reference sequence). Trimming stripped 0 bases from V and 0 bases from J, with 5 bases between. The CDR3 bases are TGTGCCTGGAGTGTGCAGGTGAACACTGAAGCTTTCTTT. Translating it yields CAWSVQVNTEAFF.

The CDR3 coding sequence is TGTGCCAGCAGCTTGGGGACAGGGGTTTCGCGTGGCTACACCTTC. Protein: CASSLGTGVSRGYTF. The V and J genes are TRBV5-6 and TRBJ1-2, with 9 bases that match TRBD1. The CDR3 is 15 residues long. The junction had 7 bases not matched to a gene; V was cut back by 0 bases and J by 7 bases. CDR1 is SGHDT, CDR2 YYEEEE, per germline.

The chain links TRBV6-6 to TRBJ1-2; TRBD1 agrees at 9 bases. Germline trimming cut 6 bases from V and 8 bases from J; bases unmatched to any gene: 13. The CDR3 runs to 15 residues. Germline CDR1 reads MNHNY; CDR2 reads SVGAGI (reference sequence). The CDR3 DNA follows: TGTGCCAGCAGCTCCTCCAAGGGGACAGGGAACGGCTACACCTTC. It yields the protein CASSSSKGTGNGYTF.

This rearrangement joins TRBV5-1 to TRBJ2-7; 10 positions agree with TRBD1. CDR3 length equals 16 residues. The V gene's germline CDR1 is SGHRS and CDR2 YFSETQ. V gave up 0 bases and J gave up 12 bases; unmatched junction bases: 15. For the CDR3, the DNA is TGCGCCAGCAGCTTGGAGGGGGGACAGGGGTCCGATCCAGGGTACTTC. This sequence encodes CASSLEGGQGSDPGYF.

The table lists this clone with a few counts. The chain uses TRBV10-1 and TRBJ2-2, with 13 bases lining up with TRBD2. V lost 10 bases and J lost 11; bases outside the gene matches: 7. There are 13 residues in the CDR3. Germline V gene data show CDR1 as WNHNN and CDR2 as SYGVQD (reference sequence). CDR3 DNA: TGCGCCACCGCCAGGACTAGCGGGGGTGAGCTGTTTTTT. Amino acids: CATARTSGGELFF.

The J gene is TRBJ1-1, the V gene TRBV19; D is ambiguous. The germline V gene has CDR1 LNHDA and CDR2 SQIVND (reference sequence). The CDR3 length is 12 residues. Between the trimmed V and J ends, which lost 9 bases and 4 bases, there was a span of 12 bases. CDR3 coding DNA: TGTGCCAGCTCGGGAGGGATCACTGAAGCTTTCTTT. Its protein product is CASSGGITEAFF.

This chain links TRBV5-6 with TRBJ1-1; D unclear. This CDR3 comprises 15 residues. Germline CDR1 reads SGHDT; CDR2 reads YYEEEE. The V end lost 2 bases, the J end lost 0 bases, and 11 bases lay between the germline ends. CDR3 DNA sequence: TGTGCCAGCAGCTTTGTCGGGATTCTGAACACTGAAGCTTTCTTT. This codes for CASSFVGILNTEAFF.

The chain combines TRBV7-9 with TRBJ1-1; D not certain. V was pared by 6 bases and J by 5 bases, with 16 bases between. The CDR3 consists of 14 residues. Germline values: CDR1 SEHNR, CDR2 FQNEAQ (reference sequence). The CDR3 region has the DNA TGTGCCAGCAGGGGTCACAGTCCCAATACTGAAGCTTTCTTT. The encoded protein is CASRGHSPNTEAFF.

The V gene is TRBV5-1, the J gene TRBJ2-7; TRBD2 is a possible D gene (5 bases). The germline gives CDR1 SGHRS, CDR2 YFSETQ. Deletions cut 0 bases from V and 3 bases from J, with 7 bases between. CDR3 length: 13 residues. CDR3 coding DNA: TGCGCCAGCAGCTTGGCCGGACTCTACGAGCAGTACTTC. Its protein is CASSLAGLYEQYF.

This chain connects TRBV4-1 to TRBJ2-7, with 7 bases lining up with TRBD1. This CDR3 has 15 residues. Germline CDR1 MGHRA, CDR2 YSYEKL. V was clipped by 1 base and J by 2 bases; unmatched bases: 5. The DNA for the CDR3 is TGCGCCAGCAGCCAAGCGGGGACAGCAACCTACGAGCAGTACTTC. It translates to CASSQAGTATYEQYF.

This sequence joins TRBV4-3 and TRBJ2-1, with 11 bases matching TRBD2. Germline CDR1 is LGHNA and CDR2 is YSLEER. V lost 1 base, J lost 5 bases, and 7 bases stayed unmatched. This CDR3 is 17 amino acids long. As DNA, the CDR3 is TGCGCCAGCAGCCAAGTATGGACTAGCGGGTTCCACAATGAGCAGTTCTTC. Its protein is CASSQVWTSGFHNEQFF.

The rearrangement joins TRBV7-9 to TRBJ2-7; 8 positions agree with TRBD1. J gave up 2 bases and V 4 bases, and 13 bases lay outside the gene matches. From germline, CDR1 is SEHNR and CDR2 FQNEAQ (reference sequence). The CDR3 loop spans 17 amino acids. The CDR3 coding sequence is TGTGCCAGCAGCTCTAGGGCCGCCGGGACAGGAGCCTACGAGCAGTACTTC. Protein product: CASSSRAAGTGAYEQYF.

This clone was picked up one time. CDR3 sequence reads: CASNFGLEEGGNEQYF. In nucleotides, the CDR3 is TGTGCCAGCAACTTTGGGCTGGAGGAAGGGGGCAACGAGCAGTACTTC. V gene TRBV5-6 combines with J gene TRBJ2-7, with 7 nucleotides matching TRBD1. Losses at the gene ends were 6 bases for V and 5 bases for J; bases not matched to a gene: 17. Germline CDR1 SGHDT, CDR2 YYEEEE. The CDR3 has 16 amino acids.

On this clone: The same CDR3 is also encoded by other DNA sequences in this sample. J is TRBJ1-5 and V is TRBV7-2; 7 bases are shared with TRBD1. Germline trimming cut 5 bases from V and 3 bases from J; bases unmatched to any gene: 7. Germline V gene lookup returns CDR1 SGHTA and CDR2 FQGNSA. The CDR3 spans 15 residues. CDR3 protein: CASSPRTGPNQPQHF. The CDR3 DNA reads TGTGCCAGCAGCCCGAGGACAGGTCCCAATCAGCCCCAGCATTTT.

The chain has TRBV7-8 and TRBJ1-1; 9 bases match TRBD1. V gave up 4 bases and J gave up 4 bases; unmatched junction bases: 4. The germline V gene has CDR1 SGHVS and CDR2 FQNEAQ. The length of the CDR3 is 14 residues. The CDR3 bases are TGTGCCAGCAGCTACCGACAGGGGGTCACTGAAGCTTTCTTT. Protein sequence: CASSYRQGVTEAFF.

The chain combines TRBV9 with TRBJ1-1; unclear D gene. V lost 3 bases, J lost 4 bases, and 13 bases lay in between. CDR3 length: 14 amino acids. In germline, CDR1 is SGDLS, CDR2 YYNGEE. In nucleotides, the CDR3 is TGTGCCAGCAGCGCCGTCGAGAGGTTCACTGAAGCTTTCTTT. It translates to CASSAVERFTEAFF.